This entry features one T cell receptor beta chain sequence. This clone's antigen is unknown. No base qualities exist here, and no much larger clone lies one base off it. The germline V gene (reference sequence) provides CDR1 SGHKS and CDR2 YYEKEE. Inclusive of the bounding cysteine and phenylalanine, the CDR3 is 15 residues long. The read is trimmed to its CDR3 DNA, 45 bases read in frame from base 1. A distance of 12 bases separates the germline ends of V and J, which lose 0 bases and 6 bases respectively. The immunoSEQ Assay was used to sequence TCRbeta CDR3 regions. After extraction, genomic DNA underwent amplification by bias-controlled multiplex PCR, followed by high-throughput sequencing. Concerning the study's data processing: Collapsing and filtering of sequences were performed to quantify the absolute abundance of each unique TCRbeta CDR3 region. T cell fraction was estimated by normalizing TCRbeta template counts to usable DNA, with usable DNA measured through amplification of reference genes found in all nucleated cells. Repertoire TCRs were annotated as SARS-CoV-2-specific by exact matching of V gene, CDR3 amino acid sequence and J gene to a known reactive TCR set. The reference SARS-CoV-2 TCR set was obtained from MIRA and was filtered for enrichment in COVID-19-positive ImmuneCODE repertoires, whereby public or cross-reactive TCRs were removed. Drawing on the MIRA antigens, annotated TCRs were analysed further at the level of specific ORF or position within ORF. Breadth was defined as the number of annotated unique rearrangements divided by the total number of unique productive rearrangements, and depth was defined as the summed frequency of the annotated unique rearrangements. Two-sided Wilcoxon rank-sum tests were applied when comparing TCR breadth between groups. Held by TCRdb, this immuneACCESS table contains in-frame sequences only and omits some clones. Under half of the omission traces to an unresolved V gene where checked; the cause of the rest is unknown. The DNA gave D and trimming, while V, J and clone size come from that table. The sample profile shows roughly 300,000 clones; 80% to 90% of them were found once. About 5% of the sample lies in the top ten.

According to the study, the label for this sample's treatment or condition signals: about 20 received Ad26.COV2.S at low or high dose, single or two shots; five or six received placebo; per-sample allocation not given. Repertoires of vaccine and placebo recipients were sequenced from samples collected on day 63 after the first injection. Cohort 1b enrolled some 25 adults aged 18-55 years at a single site in Boston, USA, between 29 July and 7 August 2020. Ad26.COV2.S consisted of a replication-incompetent adenovirus type 26 vector by which a prefusion-stabilized SARS-CoV-2 spike protein from the original Wuhan strain was expressed. This sample stems from a study of Ad26.COV2.S vaccination and SARS-CoV-2 variants (dated by TCRdb to the early 2020s). Regarding the research as a whole: Vaccine-arm donors came from COV1001, a multicentre, randomized, double-blind, placebo-controlled phase I-IIa trial of Ad26.COV2.S in healthy adults. Ad26.COV2.S was given intramuscularly at 5x10^10 or 1x10^11 viral particles, as a single shot or as two shots 56 days apart. TCRbeta repertoire sequencing was used to assess the specificity and breadth of SARS-CoV-2-reactive T cell receptors after Ad26.COV2.S vaccination. A total of 32 samples were included in the TCR-sequenced set, comprising around 19 Ad26.COV2.S vaccine recipients, 5 placebo recipients and 8 SARS-CoV-2 convalescent individuals. Trial participants were randomized into five groups of five, in which low-dose or high-dose Ad26.COV2.S was given once or twice, or placebo was given on both occasions. Throughout the experiments and outcome assessment, investigators stayed blinded to trial group allocation.

What the research found in general, with its limitations: Comparable non-spike TCR breadth was observed between vaccine and placebo recipients, consistent with only spike being contained in the vaccine. After vaccination, spike-specific CD8+ and CD4+ T cell responses were reported to show substantial breadth. Comparing responses between vaccine doses or regimens was not something the study was powered to do. It was noted by the authors that total T cell responses may have been underestimated by the TCR breadth and depth analyses. Compared with placebo recipients, Ad26.COV2.S recipients showed higher spike-specific TCR breadth (P = 0.0014).

This sample comprised peripheral blood, obtained in a trial of Ad26.COV2.S vaccine versus placebo. This chain is built from TRBV5-5 and TRBJ1-4, and possibly TRBD1, on 6 matching bases. The clonotype was recovered from a person between 18 and 65 years old who received the Ad26.COV2.S COVID-19 vaccine or a placebo. The DNA reads TGTGCCAGCAGCTTGGCCCCAGGGGTTGATGAAAAACTGTTTTTT. Translated, this is CASSLAPGVDEKLFF.